This T cell receptor (beta chain) was identified during a study of blood T cell repertoires in COVID-19. The CDR3 contains 12 residues. CDR1 SQVTM and CDR2 ANQGSEA come from the germline V gene. Germline trimming cut 7 bases from V and 7 bases from J; bases unmatched to any gene: 8. Method: immunoSEQ multiplex PCR; TCRdb's copy keeps in-frame clones and lacks some. Counted here are roughly 410,000 clones, about 89% occurring once; the ten biggest clones make up 1.5% to 1.7%. The sequence derives from a woman between 35 and 50 years old with COVID-19, enrolled during active disease. The V and J genes are TRBV29-1 and TRBJ1-1; 8 nucleotides match TRBD1. Sequenced input: peripheral blood. CDR3 in DNA: TGCAGCGGGGTACAGGGGGAATATGAAGCTTTCTTT. Protein product: CSGVQGEYEAFF.